This T cell receptor beta chain was captured by sequencing in a study of shared clonotypes between healthy human individuals. Overall study context: Researchers drew samples from two women and three men aged 18 to 49.

CD4+ cells were split into CD45RA+ naive and CD45RA-negative memory subsets. Assay used: immunoSEQ multiplex PCR; TCRdb lists only in-frame clones, some missing. The sample consists of 2 million to 3 million clones, roughly nine tenths of them appearing once. Study results and limitations: Investigators collected only blood, and repertoires in tissues likely differ.

Points on this clone: Its cognate antigen is unknown.

This TCR was recovered from a man younger than 35 in good health. Specimen: naive CD4+ T cells sorted from blood. The subset was: CD45RA+ positively selected.

The CDR3 coding sequence is TGTGCCAGCAGCGCGACCCCAGGGTCCTCTGGAAACACCATATATTTT. Amino acid sequence: CASSATPGSSGNTIYF. The J gene is TRBJ1-3, the V gene TRBV9, with D perhaps matching TRBD1 (5 bases). This CDR3 is 16 amino acids long. Germline assignment: CDR1 SGDLS and CDR2 YYNGEE. V was shortened by 3 bases and J by 0 bases, with 13 bases between the two germline ends.